A selection of T cell receptor beta chains follows, all from one sample in a study of human T cells and chemical hapten exposure. TCRdb ran MiXCR on the RACE reads and lists one entry per CDR3 protein. The profile shows about 77,000 distinct CDR3 sequences, 11% to 15% of them singletons. Material: whole blood, obtained in connection with sensitization to the hapten diphenylcyclopropenone (DPC). These receptors were obtained from a woman aged 45-60 years with alopecia areata. Some clones in this sample may be carry-over from other donors' samples. Both conserved end residues are part of each CDR3. The D gene is left open where the match is weak. Size is stated for part of the rows, as once, few or many counts, or as a class when the clone is expanded.

j_call: TRBJ2-7
v_call: TRBV4-3
clone_size: -
d_call: -
cdr3_nt: TGCGCCAGCAGCCTCGGTCCTGGGGGGAGGTACAACGAGCAGTACTTC
cdr3_aa: CASSLGPGGRYNEQYF

j_call: TRBJ2-1
v_call: TRBV12-2
clone_size: few
d_call: -
cdr3_nt: TGTGCAAGTCGCTTCCCGGGACTAGCGATAAGCAGGATATATGAGCAGTTCTTC
cdr3_aa: CASRFPGLAISRIYEQFF

j_call: TRBJ2-7
v_call: TRBV19
clone_size: -
d_call: -
cdr3_nt: TGTGCCAGTACCGAAGGGTCCGGACACAACTACGAGCAGTACTTC
cdr3_aa: CASTEGSGHNYEQYF

j_call: TRBJ2-3
v_call: TRBV7-9
clone_size: few
d_call: TRBD2
cdr3_nt: TGTGCCAGCAGCCCCCGGACTAGCGGGAGAATATTAGATACGCAGTATTTT
cdr3_aa: CASSPRTSGRILDTQYF

j_call: TRBJ2-4
v_call: TRBV28
clone_size: -
d_call: -
cdr3_nt: TGTGCCAGCACCCCCCAAGTAGCCAAAAACATTCAGTACTTC
cdr3_aa: CASTPQVAKNIQYF

j_call: TRBJ1-6
v_call: TRBV20-1
clone_size: few
d_call: -
cdr3_nt: TGCAGTGCTAGAGATTTGACAGCCCTCCACTTT
cdr3_aa: CSARDLTALHF

j_call: TRBJ2-7
v_call: TRBV29-1
clone_size: few
d_call: -
cdr3_nt: TGCAGCGCTCAGGAGACCTACGAGCAGTACTTC
cdr3_aa: CSAQETYEQYF

j_call: TRBJ2-2
v_call: TRBV4-3
clone_size: many
d_call: -
cdr3_nt: TGCGCCAGCAGCCAAGATGGGCCTTTCGGGGAGCTGTTTTTT
cdr3_aa: CASSQDGPFGELFF

j_call: TRBJ2-1
v_call: TRBV7-6
clone_size: many
d_call: TRBD2
cdr3_nt: TGTGCCAGCAGCCCCAGAGGGCTAGCGGGAGGCTATGAGCAGTTCTTC
cdr3_aa: CASSPRGLAGGYEQFF

j_call: TRBJ2-3
v_call: TRBV20-1
clone_size: few
d_call: -
cdr3_nt: TGCAGTGCTAGCGCCCGGAAAGATACGCAGTATTTT
cdr3_aa: CSASARKDTQYF